This TCR beta chain originates from a study of technical replicates of blood from several donors. TCRdb's copy holds only in-frame clones and misses some; the assay was immunoSEQ multiplex PCR. Seen here are 76,000 or so clones, 91% observed once, and the top ten hold around 0.24%. Trimming shortened V by 5 bases and J by 4 bases, and 15 bases separated the two germline ends. The CDR3 has 15 amino acids. The V gene's germline CDR1 is LNHDA and CDR2 SQIVND (reference sequence). The chain has TRBV19 and TRBJ1-5; tentative D call: TRBD1 (5 bases). Sequenced: T cells isolated from PBMCs. This receptor was taken from a human donor in good health. The CDR3 region has the DNA TGTGCCAGTAGTCTGGGGCCCATTCGGAATCAGCCCCAGCATTTT. Its protein is CASSLGPIRNQPQHF. Based on the CDR3 plus reference TRBV19 and TRBJ1-5, the full variable domain is DGGITQSPKYLFRKEGQNVTLSCEQNLNHDAMYWYRQDPGQGLRLIYYSQIVNDFQKGDIAEGYSVSREKKESFPLTVTSAQKNPTAFYLCASSLGPIRNQPQHFGDGTRLSIL.